The clone carrying this T cell receptor beta chain was seen a few times. Its antigen is undetermined. V was clipped by 6 bases and J by 0 bases, with 15 bases between them. The CDR3 loop spans 15 amino acids. The library was made from cDNA and included unique molecular identifiers. T cells numbering roughly 0.95 to 10 million yielded around 500,000 cDNA molecules. TCRdb used MiXCR to reprocess the PCR reads, holding one entry per CDR3 protein. The sample carries 750,000 to 950,000 distinct CDR3 sequences, roughly 50% recorded once. This entry comes from a study of post-analysis software for immune sequencing data. Turning to the study itself: Both relapsing-remitting and secondary progressive multiple sclerosis featured among the disease courses, as did progressive-relapsing multiple sclerosis. Study-level results: Roughly five TRBV segments appeared more often in patients than in controls, and TRBV5-6, TRBV5-1 and TRBV20-1 were among these. Significantly lower normalized Chao1 diversity was seen in multiple sclerosis patients than in controls.

The sequence derives from a girl between 5 and 17 years old with multiple sclerosis. This chain uses TRBV12-3 or TRBV12-4 with TRBJ2-7; TRBD2 might be the D (6 bases). Sequenced material: blood. The CDR3 bases are TGTGCCAGCAGCCCAACGGGAGCAAACTCCTACGAGCAGTACTTC. It is translated as CASSPTGANSYEQYF.